The 20 T cell receptor beta chains below come from one sample, sequenced in a study of T-cell memory formation after mild COVID-19 (dated by TCRdb to the early 2020s). The library was obtained by 5' RACE. Sequenced using an Illumina NovaSeq 6000. Using fastp trimming at Q25 and MiXCR clonotype assembly, TCRdb reanalyzed the public sequencing data and kept in-frame beta chains. CDR3 protein duplicates are merged, each entry listing the most common genes and DNA. The sample includes tens of thousands of distinct CDR3 sequences, with 9.5% to 15% observed a single time. The ten largest account for more than 35% of the sample. The sequenced sample consisted of PBMCs or a T cell subset sorted from them (not recorded which). Source of these receptors: a man between 18 and 29 years old who had mild COVID-19 (a few samples of this study predate the infection). The sample titles of this study are shuffled in the database, so cell type and time point are left out; the donor was told from shared clones.

V and J are TRBV29-1 and TRBJ2-7, with D tentatively TRBD1 (6 bases). Germline-derived CDR1 and CDR2 are SQVTM and ANQGSEA. The CDR3 consists of 15 residues. V was pared by 4 bases and J by 2 bases, with 18 bases between. The CDR3 protein is CSVALPGTPTYEQYF. CDR3 DNA sequence: TGCAGCGTTGCGCTACCCGGGACACCTACCTACGAGCAGTACTTC.

This clonotype was seen more than once but under ten times. This rearrangement joins TRBV27 to TRBJ2-7; TRBD1 aligns across 9 bases. This CDR3 comprises 12 residues. Germline V gene lookup returns CDR1 MNHEY and CDR2 SMNVEV (reference sequence). V was clipped by 5 bases and J by 6 bases; unmatched bases: 2. The CDR3 nucleotides are TGTGCCAGCAGTGGGACAGGGCGCGAGCAGTACTTC. Its protein is CASSGTGREQYF.

The V gene is TRBV5-1, the J gene TRBJ2-7, with a tentative D call TRBD2 (6 bases). The germline V gene has CDR1 SGHRS and CDR2 YFSETQ. The CDR3 loop spans 14 amino acids. The V end was cut by 0 bases, the J end by 4 bases, with 11 bases between. The chain's CDR3 is CASSLGRGLYEQYF. The CDR3 coding sequence is TGCGCCAGCAGCTTGGGACGGGGACTGTACGAGCAGTACTTC. The whole variable domain, remainder taken from reference TRBV5-1 and TRBJ2-7, is KAGVTQTPRYLIKTRGQQVTLSCSPISGHRSVSWYQQTPGQGLQFLFEYFSETQRNKGNFPGRFSGRQFSNSRSEMNVSTLELGDSALYLCASSLGRGLYEQYFGPGTRLTVT.

The table lists this clonotype with many counts. J is TRBJ2-1 and V is TRBV20-1; possibly TRBD1 for D (6 bases). CDR1 is DFQATT and CDR2 is SNEGSKA in the germline V gene (reference sequence). The CDR3 loop spans 15 amino acids. V lost 0 bases and J lost 2, with 11 bases in between. This CDR3 reads CSARDQGQAYNEQFF. The CDR3 DNA reads as TGCAGTGCTAGAGATCAGGGACAAGCCTACAATGAGCAGTTCTTC.

This clonotype was picked up a small number of times. V and J are TRBV2 and TRBJ2-7, with D possibly being TRBD1 (6 bases). Looked up from germline, CDR1 is SNHLY and CDR2 is FYNNEI. Trimming stripped 10 bases from V and 2 bases from J, with 15 bases between. This CDR3 spans 13 amino acids. The CDR3 here is CATTGTLTYEQYF. CDR3 sequence (DNA): TGTGCCACCACCGGGACACTGACCTACGAGCAGTACTTC.

This clonotype has only a few counts. CDR3 DNA: TGTGCCAGCAGCTTTAGGCAGGACTTCCAAGAGACCCAGTACTTC. This translates into CASSFRQDFQETQYF. The rearrangement uses TRBV5-5 and TRBJ2-5, with TRBD2 as a possible D gene (5 bases). This CDR3 has 15 amino acids. Looked up from germline, CDR1 is SGHKS and CDR2 is YYEKEE (reference sequence). Deletions cut 2 bases from V and 1 base from J, with 12 bases between.

The chain links TRBV7-9 to TRBJ2-2; a weak D match, TRBD2 (5 bases). The CDR3 runs to 14 residues. V lost 0 bases and J lost 6, with 8 bases in between. Germline CDR1 is SEHNR and CDR2 is FQNEAQ (reference sequence). The CDR3 protein is CASSLAHGAGELFF. The CDR3 region has the DNA TGTGCCAGCAGCTTAGCCCACGGGGCCGGGGAGCTGTTTTTT.

The V gene is TRBV15, the J gene TRBJ1-1, with a weak D call TRBD1 (5 bases). CDR3 size: 15 residues. Germline assignment: CDR1 LNHNV and CDR2 YYDKDF (reference sequence). Deletions cut 2 bases from V and 7 bases from J, with 17 bases between. CDR3 nucleotide sequence: TGTGCCACCAGCAGATTCAGGGTCCAAACAGATGAAGCTTTCTTT. Residues: CATSRFRVQTDEAFF.

The gene calls are TRBV25-1 and TRBJ1-1; TRBD1 matches at 7 bases. The V segment lost 4 bases and the J segment 6 bases; nucleotides outside the gene matches: 8. The CDR3 totals 14 residues. Per germline, CDR1 MGHDK and CDR2 SYGVNS. This chain's CDR3 is CASSGHRGRSEAFF. CDR3 coding DNA: TGTGCCAGCAGTGGTCACAGGGGAAGGTCTGAAGCTTTCTTT.

The chain uses TRBV4-3 and TRBJ2-7; 12 bases are shared with TRBD2. There are 16 residues in the CDR3. Germline values: CDR1 LGHNA, CDR2 YSLEER. V trimming: 3 bases; J trimming: 4 bases; junction bases outside the gene matches: 7. The CDR3 DNA reads as TGCGCCAGCAGCCACCTAGGACTAGCGGGGTTGTACGAGCAGTACTTC. It translates to CASSHLGLAGLYEQYF.

The chain links TRBV7-6 to TRBJ2-7; 14 bases agree with TRBD2. From germline, CDR1 is SGHVS and CDR2 FNYEAQ. Unmatched junction bases numbered 10, after V lost 5 bases and J lost 4 bases. The CDR3 is made up of 17 amino acids. The CDR3 DNA follows: TGTGCCAGCAGCCGGGGACTAGCGGGGGTATCGGCTTACGAGCAGTACTTC. It specifies CASSRGLAGVSAYEQYF.

This clonotype was picked up a small number of times. The chain combines TRBV28 with TRBJ1-5; D uncertain. V was shortened by 5 bases and J by 9 bases, with 11 bases between the two germline ends. Germline V gene lookup returns CDR1 MDHEN and CDR2 SYDVKM. The CDR3 covers 12 residues. The CDR3: CASSPPRGPQHF. As DNA, the CDR3 is TGTGCCAGCAGTCCCCCCCGGGGGCCCCAGCATTTT. Combining the CDR3 with reference TRBV28 and TRBJ1-5 gives the whole variable domain DVKVTQSSRYLVKRTGEKVFLECVQDMDHENMFWYRQDPGLGLRLIYFSYDVKMKEKGDIPEGYSVSREKKERFSLILESASTNQTSMYLCASSPPRGPQHFGDGTRLSIL.

V gene TRBV10-3 combines with J gene TRBJ2-7; D uncertain. The ends were cut back, 2 bases at V and 2 bases at J, with 7 bases in the middle. The CDR3 contains 13 residues. Germline V gene lookup returns CDR1 ENHRY and CDR2 SYGVKD. The CDR3 bases are TGTGCCATCAGTGAGGGTAAGGCCTACGAGCAGTACTTC. Its protein product is CAISEGKAYEQYF.

The chain recombines TRBV29-1 with TRBJ2-5; TRBD2 might be the D (5 bases). CDR1 is SQVTM and CDR2 is ANQGSEA in the germline V gene. Trimming stripped 0 bases from V and 0 bases from J, with 11 bases between. The CDR3 loop spans 15 amino acids. CDR3 DNA sequence: TGCAGCGTTGAAGATCGAGGGCCGTACCAAGAGACCCAGTACTTC. Translation gives CSVEDRGPYQETQYF.

This chain connects TRBV14 to TRBJ2-5; the match to TRBD1 covers 8 bases. V was clipped by 4 bases and J by 1 base; unmatched bases: 8. The CDR3 length is 16 residues. CDR1 SGHDN and CDR2 FVKESK come from the germline V gene. For the CDR3, the DNA is TGTGCCAGCAGCCCGTACACAGGGGGAGTCCAAGAGACCCAGTACTTC. Translated, it gives CASSPYTGGVQETQYF.

This clonotype was counted at least ten times. The chain combines TRBV4-3 with TRBJ2-7; D call uncertain. The germline gives CDR1 LGHNA, CDR2 YSLEER. The V end was cut by 0 bases, the J end by 0 bases, with 6 bases between. This CDR3 has 14 residues. The CDR3 is CASSQEGYSYEQYF. The CDR3 DNA reads as TGCGCCAGCAGCCAAGAAGGTTACTCCTACGAGCAGTACTTC.

In this sample, this clonotype turned up many times. The V gene is TRBV29-1, the J gene TRBJ2-4, with unresolved D. The CDR3 has 14 residues. V was trimmed by 5 bases and J by 3 bases, leaving 14 bases between them. Germline V gives CDR1 SQVTM, CDR2 ANQGSEA. As DNA, the CDR3 is TGCAGCGTTCTCGTCATCGAGGACAAAAACATTCAGTACTTC. Translating gives CSVLVIEDKNIQYF.

The CDR3 sequence: CASSLAVNFMSTETQYF. CDR3 nucleotides: TGTGCCAGCAGCTTAGCAGTCAATTTCATGTCGACGGAGACCCAGTACTTC. V is TRBV7-6 and J is TRBJ2-5, with D uncertain. V dropped 0 bases and J dropped 5 bases, with 19 bases sitting between them. Germline V gene data show CDR1 as SGHVS and CDR2 as FNYEAQ. The CDR3 runs to 17 residues.

This clonotype has more than one count but fewer than ten. The gene calls are TRBV7-2 and TRBJ2-1; 8 bases line up with TRBD2. Germline assignment: CDR1 SGHTA and CDR2 FQGNSA. This CDR3 contains 16 residues. J lost 8 bases, V lost 1 base, and 10 bases had no gene match. The CDR3 DNA follows: TGTGCCAGCAGCTTAGACTTAGCGGGGTTACAGGATGAGCAGTTCTTC. This gives the protein CASSLDLAGLQDEQFF.

At least ten counts were recorded for this clonotype. The chain joins TRBV9 to TRBJ2-1; the D gene is possibly TRBD1 (5 bases). V dropped 7 bases and J dropped 8 bases, with 13 bases sitting between them. CDR1 is SGDLS and CDR2 is YYNGEE in the germline V gene. The CDR3 extends over 12 amino acids. CDR3 residues: CASGSRVYEQFF. In DNA form, the CDR3 reads TGTGCCAGCGGATCCAGGGTCTATGAGCAGTTCTTC.